The following is a T cell receptor beta chain sequence with its context. The data originate from a study of shared clonotypes between healthy human individuals. Study-wide background: The study used three CD4 naive, three CD4 memory, two CD8 naive and one CD8 memory plate per donor.

Germline V CDR1 and CDR2: SGHNT, YENEEA. The length of the CDR3 is 15 residues. With 0 bases removed from V and 8 bases from J, the gap between germline ends came to 16 bases. The study enrolled healthy HIV-negative adults without recent acute infections or vaccinations as donors. Sequenced by immunoSEQ multiplex PCR; TCRdb stores in-frame clones only, minus some. Of a few million clones in the sample, roughly 92% were seen once. The chain has TRBV11-3 and TRBJ1-2, with D perhaps matching TRBD1 (5 bases). Sequences were obtained from naive CD4+ T cells sorted from blood. Documented subset: CD45RA+ positively selected. This sequence originates from a man aged 18 to 30 in good health. The CDR3 is CASSLDLGGDKGYTF. Here the CDR3 DNA reads TGTGCCAGCAGCTTAGATCTGGGAGGGGATAAAGGCTACACCTTC. The full variable domain, its missing parts supplied by reference TRBV11-3 and TRBJ1-2, is EAGVVQSPRYKIIEKKQPVAFWCNPISGHNTLYWYLQNLGQGPELLIRYENEEAVDDSQLPKDRFSAERLKGVDSTLKIQPAELGDSAVYLCASSLDLGGDKGYTFGSGTRLTVV.